This record looks at one T cell receptor (beta chain) sequence and its context. This sample is drawn from a study of T cell changes during pregnancy in multiple sclerosis. CDR3 size: 15 residues. The ends were cut back, 6 bases at V and 5 bases at J, with 20 bases in the middle. Germline V lookup: CDR1 SGHDT, CDR2 YYEEEE. TCRdb keeps only in-frame clones here, not all; method: immunoSEQ multiplex PCR. The sample gives 18,000 or so clones, 88% of which show up once; about 1.3% is in the top ten. The rearrangement joins TRBV5-6 to TRBJ2-5; TRBD1 might be the D (5 bases). This sequence was found in a female donor in good health, enrolled as a control in a pregnancy study. Here the sequenced sample was CD4+ T cells from peripheral blood mononuclear cells, taken in the first trimester of pregnancy. The CDR3 sequence is CASKGLPQPLETQYF. The CDR3 DNA reads as TGTGCCAGCAAGGGGTTACCCCAGCCCTTGGAGACCCAGTACTTC.